The rows below give T cell receptor beta chains drawn from one sample of a study of blood T cell repertoires in COVID-19. Generated by immunoSEQ multiplex PCR, the TCRdb table keeps only in-frame clones and is missing some. The table includes hundreds of thousands of clones, around nine tenths detected once. Sequencing input: PBMCs or T cells enriched from blood (not recorded which). Receptors originate from a middle-aged woman who had recovered from COVID-19. Each CDR3 is given with its conserved first and last residue. A D gene is named only where the DNA matches it firmly. Size is stated for part of the rows, as once, few or many counts, or as a class when the clone is expanded.

TRBV30,NA,NA,TRBJ1-1,13,CAWRSENAVWAFF,TGTGCCTGGAGATCTGAAAATGCGGTCTGGGCTTTCTTT
TRBV7-2,NA,NA,TRBJ2-3,17,CASSLTAILGATDTQYF,TGTGCCAGCAGCTTAACGGCCATCCTAGGGGCTACAGATACGCAGTATTTT
TRBV27,NA,NA,TRBJ2-7,14,CASSNSGADYEQYF,TGTGCCAGCAGTAACTCGGGAGCGGACTACGAGCAGTACTTC
TRBV21-1,NA,NA,TRBJ2-7,19,CASSKLRDRGPSGFYEQYF,TGTGCCAGCAGCAAGTTACGGGACAGGGGACCTAGCGGTTTCTACGAGCAGTACTTC
TRBV7-2,NA,TRBD1,TRBJ2-7,16,CASSPEDRDRYYEQYF,TGTGCCAGCAGCCCCGAAGATCGGGACAGATACTACGAGCAGTACTTC
TRBV9,NA,NA,TRBJ1-2,15,CASSSRGGGYYGYTF,TGTGCCAGCAGCTCTCGGGGGGGAGGATACTATGGCTACACCTTC
TRBV19,NA,NA,TRBJ1-5,16,CASSIAPGGPMKPQHF,TGTGCCAGTAGTATAGCTCCCGGAGGGCCGATGAAGCCCCAGCATTTT
TRBV4-1,NA,NA,TRBJ1-5,14,CASSLGTGNQPQHF,TGCGCCAGCAGCCTTGGGACTGGCAATCAGCCCCAGCATTTT
TRBV5-4,NA,TRBD1,TRBJ1-1,14,CASRQTGMNTEAFF,TGTGCCAGCAGGCAGACAGGGATGAACACTGAAGCTTTCTTT
TRBV7-8,NA,TRBD2,TRBJ2-3,18,CASSLLGGRDGSTDTQYF,TGTGCCAGCAGCTTACTTGGCGGGAGGGACGGTAGCACAGATACGCAGTATTTT
TRBV6-4,once,NA,TRBJ2-3,15,CASSDSGHPTDTQYF,TGTGCCAGCAGTGACTCAGGACATCCCACAGATACGCAGTATTTT
TRBV6-2/TRBV6-3,NA,NA,TRBJ2-1,14,CASSYSAILYSTFF,TGTGCCAGCAGTTACTCGGCAATCCTGTACAGCACTTTCTTC